The present entry profiles one T cell receptor (beta chain) with its context. Its antigen is as yet unknown. This record comes from a study of shared clonotypes between healthy human individuals. CDR1 and CDR2 from the germline V gene are SQVTM and ANQGSEA. The CDR3 runs 15 residues. V was trimmed by 6 bases and J by 2 bases, leaving 18 bases between them. The investigators split CD4+ cells into a CD45RA+ naive subset and a CD45RA-negative memory subset. Overall study findings and caveats: Donors were few, which limited the genetic and exposure-history diversity represented.

Each replicate PCR on the sorted subsets used 200 to 250 ng DNA (around 30,000 T cell genomes). The table came from immunoSEQ multiplex PCR; TCRdb's copy has only in-frame clones and leaves some out. The sample carries fewer than 1.8 million clones, roughly 98.5% recorded once. This sequence joins TRBV29-1 and TRBJ2-3; D may be TRBD1 or TRBD2 (5 bases each). The receptor comes from a man aged 30-40 years in good health. The sequenced material came from naive CD4+ T cells sorted from blood. The subset: CD45RA+ positively selected. Here the CDR3 DNA reads TGCAGCGTCCCGAGGGGCCAAACCTTCACAGATACGCAGTATTTT. This codes for CSVPRGQTFTDTQYF.